These 32 T cell receptor beta chains were sequenced from one sample in a study of post-analysis software for immune sequencing data. The antigens of these receptors remain unknown. Every TCR beta cDNA library bore unique molecular identifiers. TCRdb reprocessed the PCR reads with MiXCR, giving one entry per CDR3 protein. The sample contains 740,000 or so distinct CDR3 sequences, roughly 50% of which appear only once. Study-wide results and limits: Included in a set of about five TRBV segments more frequent in patients than controls were TRBV5-6, TRBV5-1 and TRBV20-1.

The sample was blood. These receptor sequences come from a girl aged 5 to 17 with multiple sclerosis.

The chain carries TRBV6-5 and TRBJ1-1, with D possibly being TRBD1 (6 bases). Trimming cost V 2 bases and J 4 bases, with 17 bases left between them. The germline gives CDR1 MNHEY, CDR2 SVGAGI. The CDR3 is 16 residues long. The CDR3 reads CASSYLGGGSGTEAFF. The CDR3 DNA follows: TGTGCCAGCAGTTACCTGGGGGGGGGCTCGGGCACTGAAGCTTTCTTT.

This clonotype was picked up a small number of times. The V and J genes are TRBV29-1 and TRBJ2-7; 7 bases align to TRBD1. From germline, CDR1 is SQVTM and CDR2 ANQGSEA. The CDR3 runs to 12 residues. The junction had 4 bases not matched to a gene; V was cut back by 3 bases and J by 5 bases. CDR3 sequence (DNA): TGCAGCGTTGAGGGACAGCGCGACGAGCAGTACTTC. Residues: CSVEGQRDEQYF.

This clonotype was observed a single time. V usage is TRBV19 and J usage is TRBJ2-7; D is possibly TRBD2 (5 bases). Trimming removed 5 bases at V and 2 bases at J, with 10 bases between. CDR1 and CDR2 from the germline V gene are LNHDA and SQIVND (reference sequence). There are 13 residues in the CDR3. DNA for the CDR3: TGTGCCAGTAGTGTTAGCGCAGCCTACGAGCAGTACTTC. Protein sequence: CASSVSAAYEQYF.

To note about this clonotype: A far larger clone is off by one base, so a read error is likely. V gene TRBV11-3 combines with J gene TRBJ2-1, with D hard to call. The CDR3 extends over 11 amino acids. Germline V gene data show CDR1 as SGHNT and CDR2 as YENEEA. CDR3 amino acids: CASSLGNERFF. The DNA for the CDR3 is TGTGCCAGCAGCTTAGGCAATGAGCGGTTCTTC.

This clonotype was counted a few times. The V gene is TRBV5-1, the J gene TRBJ2-1; 12 bases fit TRBD2. Germline CDR1 reads SGHRS; CDR2 reads YFSETQ. V shed 2 bases and J 4 bases; nucleotides not matched to a gene: 7. This CDR3 contains 17 residues. CDR3 residues: CASSFTSGRRDYNEQFF. The CDR3 DNA is TGCGCCAGCAGCTTTACTAGCGGGAGGAGGGATTACAATGAGCAGTTCTTC.

This clonotype has a handful of counts. The chain links TRBV27 to TRBJ1-5; a possible D gene is TRBD1 (5 bases). V dropped 4 bases and J dropped 4 bases, with 8 bases sitting between them. This CDR3 is 13 amino acids long. Germline CDR1 and CDR2: MNHEY and SMNVEV (reference sequence). The CDR3 region has the DNA TGTGCCAGCAGTTGGTCAGGGAATCAGCCCCAGCATTTT. Translation gives CASSWSGNQPQHF.

The J gene is TRBJ2-5, the V gene TRBV2, with D perhaps TRBD2 (5 bases). This CDR3 is 12 amino acids long. V gave up 0 bases and J gave up 12 bases, with 11 bases separating them. CDR1 and CDR2 from the germline V gene are SNHLY and FYNNEI. This CDR3 reads CASSEAPGSKYF. The CDR3 DNA sequence: TGTGCCAGCAGTGAAGCCCCGGGGAGTAAGTACTTC.

In its sample, this clonotype was seen a few times. This chain links TRBV21-1 with TRBJ1-6. TRBV21-1 represents a pseudogene. The CDR3 sequence is 17 residues long. The DNA for the CDR3 is TGTGCCAGCAGCAAAGCTCCTCAAAGCTCCTATAATTCACCCCTCCACTTT. This sequence encodes CASSKAPQSSYNSPLHF.

The chain uses TRBV7-2 and TRBJ2-4; D not resolved. Germline V gene data show CDR1 as SGHTA and CDR2 as FQGNSA. This CDR3 is built from 14 residues. V shed 8 bases and J shed 0 bases, with 11 bases lying between them. The CDR3 DNA reads TGTGCCAGCCAGTTAGCTATAGCCAAAAACATTCAGTACTTC. Translation gives CASQLAIAKNIQYF.

This clonotype was picked up a small number of times. This sequence joins TRBV7-3 and TRBJ2-1, with TRBD2 matching 9 bases. This CDR3 region has 13 residues. Looked up from germline, CDR1 is SGHTA and CDR2 is FQGTGA. With V trimmed by 3 bases and J by 9 bases, 3 bases remained unmatched. The CDR3 bases are TGTGCCAGCAGCTTCGGACTAGCGAGTGAGCAGTTCTTC. Translation gives CASSFGLASEQFF.

The chain has TRBV29-1 and TRBJ2-3; D is ambiguous. Germline CDR1 SQVTM, CDR2 ANQGSEA. The CDR3 is made up of 13 amino acids. V was pared by 4 bases and J by 2 bases, with 10 bases between. The CDR3 is CSVGGTVTDTQYF. For the CDR3, the DNA is TGCAGCGTTGGGGGTACCGTCACAGATACGCAGTATTTT.

The V call is TRBV6-6, the J call TRBJ1-5; 7 bases align to TRBD1. This CDR3 comprises 15 residues. Germline V CDR1 and CDR2: MNHNY, SVGAGI (reference sequence). With 7 bases clipped from V and 3 bases from J, the junction kept 9 bases outside the gene matches. CDR3 sequence (DNA): TGTGCCAGCAACACAGGGGCCCTCCACAATCAGCCCCAGCATTTT. Amino acids: CASNTGALHNQPQHF.

The CDR3 DNA reads as TGCAGTGCTAGTCAGGCCTCGAGGGATGAGCAGTTCTTC. Its translation is CSASQASRDEQFF. This chain connects TRBV20-1 to TRBJ2-1; D is possibly TRBD2 (5 bases). Trimming took off 3 bases at V and 8 bases at J, with 14 bases between the two ends. Germline values: CDR1 DFQATT, CDR2 SNEGSKA (reference sequence). The CDR3 has 13 residues.

J is TRBJ2-5 and V is TRBV5-1, with a weak D call TRBD1 (5 bases). CDR3 size: 14 residues. The V gene's germline CDR1 is SGHRS and CDR2 YFSETQ. V shed 3 bases and J shed 1 base, with 10 bases lying between them. The CDR3 DNA sequence: TGCGCCAGCAGCTGTCGGACACTCCAAGAGACCCAGTACTTC. This sequence encodes CASSCRTLQETQYF.

The V call is TRBV6-6, the J call TRBJ1-2; D ambiguous. The CDR3 is 13 amino acids. From germline, CDR1 is MNHNY and CDR2 SVGAGI (reference sequence). V lost 6 bases and J lost 4, with 12 bases in between. CDR3 in DNA: TGTGCCAGCAGCGAAGAGCCCCTCTATGGCTACACCTTC. Translation gives CASSEEPLYGYTF.

Only a few counts were recorded for this clonotype. V usage is TRBV3-1 and J usage is TRBJ2-4; the match to TRBD2 covers 13 bases. J lost 13 bases, V lost 1 base, and 10 bases had no gene match. CDR1 LGHDT and CDR2 YNNKEL come from the germline V gene (reference sequence). This CDR3 has 16 residues. The CDR3 here is CASSQVGLAGTTAQYF. CDR3 nucleotide sequence: TGTGCCAGCAGCCAAGTGGGACTAGCGGGGACGACTGCGCAGTACTTC.

The chain recombines TRBV6-2 or TRBV6-3 with TRBJ2-6; 9 nucleotides align to TRBD2. CDR3 size: 17 residues. The V and J ends lost 7 bases and 4 bases, in that order; junction bases with no gene match: 11. Per the germline V gene, CDR1 is MNHEY and CDR2 is SVGEGT. CDR3 sequence: CASTKTSGQGGANVLTF. The CDR3 region has the DNA TGTGCCAGCACAAAGACTAGCGGCCAGGGCGGGGCCAACGTCCTGACTTTC.

This clonotype was recorded once. The rearrangement joins TRBV10-3 to TRBJ2-1; the match to TRBD2 covers 9 bases. The J call may be wrong; the DNA end is better matched by TRBJ2-7. This CDR3 comprises 15 residues. Germline-derived CDR1 and CDR2 are ENHRY and SYGVKD. The CDR3 region is CAISVREGSYNEQYF. In DNA form, the CDR3 reads TGTGCCATCAGTGTGCGGGAGGGGTCCTACAATGAGCAGTACTTC.

This clonotype was seen only a few times. The V call is TRBV20-1, the J call TRBJ2-4; D could derive from TRBD1 or TRBD2 (5 bases each). The better agreement between TRBJ2-7 and the DNA end casts doubt on the J call. The germline CDR1 and CDR2 sequences are DFQATT and SNEGSKA (reference sequence). The CDR3 consists of 12 residues. For the CDR3, the DNA is TGCAGTCCCCGGAGTGGGGACGACGAGCAGTACTTC. Encoded protein: CSPRSGDDEQYF.

A note on this clonotype: Because the CDR3 is missing its conserved closing phenylalanine or tryptophan, this is likely a read error. This chain uses TRBV20-1 with TRBJ2-5; D is uncertain. The J call may be mistaken, given a closer DNA end match to TRBJ2-7. The CDR3 is 11 amino acids. In germline, CDR1 is DFQATT, CDR2 SNEGSKA (reference sequence). CDR3 amino acids: CSAMTVYEQYC. For the CDR3, the DNA is TGCAGTGCGATGACGGTATACGAGCAGTACTGC.

This chain connects TRBV10-3 to TRBJ2-1; TRBD1 aligns across 7 bases. The CDR3 covers 16 residues. The ends lost 2 bases at V and 8 bases at J; junction bases unmatched: 12. CDR1 is ENHRY, CDR2 SYGVKD, per germline. CDR3 in amino acids: CAISEPGIKQGYEQFF. The CDR3 DNA reads as TGTGCCATCAGTGAGCCGGGGATAAAACAGGGGTATGAGCAGTTCTTC.

This clonotype has only a few counts. V is TRBV14 and J is TRBJ1-2; D remains ambiguous. The CDR3 runs to 13 residues. Trimming took 1 base from V and 1 from J, leaving 4 bases between them. From germline, CDR1 is SGHDN and CDR2 FVKESK. The CDR3, as DNA: TGTGCCAGCAGCCAAGTGGGTAACTATGGCTACACCTTC. Residues: CASSQVGNYGYTF. Full variable domain (rest looked up from reference TRBV14 and TRBJ1-2): EAGVTQFPSHSVIEKGQTVTLRCDPISGHDNLYWYRRVMGKEIKFLLHFVKESKQDESGMPNNRFLAERTGGTYSTLKVQPAELEDSGVYFCASSQVGNYGYTFGSGTRLTVV.

This clonotype was seen only a few times. The chain uses TRBV25-1 and TRBJ1-6; maybe TRBD1 (5 bases). V was cut by 3 bases and J by 2 bases, with 11 bases left in between. Germline CDR1 MGHDK, CDR2 SYGVNS. The CDR3 is 16 residues long. CDR3 protein: CASSEQGFTYNSPLHF. CDR3 sequence (DNA): TGTGCCAGCAGTGAGCAGGGATTTACCTATAATTCACCCCTCCACTTT.

This chain joins TRBV18 and TRBJ2-5; D uncertain. The V gene's germline CDR1 is KGHSH and CDR2 LQKENI. The CDR3 loop spans 12 amino acids. The V end lost 0 bases, the J end lost 6 bases, and 5 bases lay between the germline ends. The CDR3 nucleotides read TGTGCCAGCTCACCACCGGGAAAGACCCAGTACTTC. Translating gives CASSPPGKTQYF. Complete variable domain (other parts from reference TRBV18 and TRBJ2-5): NAGVMQNPRHLVRRRGQEARLRCSPMKGHSHVYWYRQLPEEGLKFMVYLQKENIIDESGMPKERFSAEFPKEGPSILRIQQVVRGDSAAYFCASSPPGKTQYFGPGTRLLVL.

The chain uses TRBV20-1 and TRBJ2-5, with D possibly TRBD1 on 5 matching bases. Matching the DNA end better, TRBJ2-7 makes the J call doubtful. Germline V lookup: CDR1 DFQATT, CDR2 SNEGSKA (reference sequence). This CDR3 is built from 14 residues. The CDR3 protein is CSARDLQRTYEQYF. The DNA for the CDR3 is TGCAGTGCTAGAGATCTCCAACGGACATACGAGCAGTACTTC.

This chain joins TRBV29-1 and TRBJ1-1; D is unresolved. The CDR3 spans 11 residues. Germline CDR1 reads SQVTM; CDR2 reads ANQGSEA. V was pared by 3 bases and J by 8 bases, with 10 bases between. The CDR3 coding sequence is TGCAGCGTTGATAGGCATTCGGAAGCTTTCTTT. This gives the protein CSVDRHSEAFF.

The chain has TRBV20-1 and TRBJ1-5; D not resolved. The CDR3 spans 12 residues. CDR1 is DFQATT, CDR2 SNEGSKA, per germline (reference sequence). The germline V and J ends were trimmed by 4 bases and 5 bases, with 9 bases remaining between them. The CDR3 nucleotides are TGCAGTGCTATAATAAGGGATCAGCCCCAGCATTTT. Translating it yields CSAIIRDQPQHF.

This clonotype was seen a few times. The chain employs TRBV27 and TRBJ2-1; 12 positions match TRBD2. The J call may be wrong; the DNA end is better matched by TRBJ2-7. CDR3 length equals 16 residues. Germline V gives CDR1 MNHEY, CDR2 SMNVEV (reference sequence). CDR3 in amino acids: CASSPNGLAGPYEQYF. For the CDR3, the DNA is TGTGCCAGCAGTCCGAACGGACTAGCGGGACCCTACGAGCAGTACTTC.

V is TRBV3-1 and J is TRBJ1-2; D not resolved. This CDR3 comprises 14 residues. The germline CDR1 and CDR2 sequences are LGHDT and YNNKEL (reference sequence). V was cut by 2 bases and J by 3 bases, with 10 bases left in between. The CDR3 loop reads CASSQWNIHYGYTF. DNA of the CDR3: TGTGCCAGCAGCCAATGGAACATCCACTATGGCTACACCTTC.

The chain joins TRBV5-6 to TRBJ2-6; 9 nucleotides agree with TRBD1. The CDR3 spans 17 residues. CDR1 and CDR2 (germline): SGHDT, YYEEEE. The junction had 5 bases not matched to a gene; V was cut back by 4 bases and J by 0 bases. As DNA, the CDR3 is TGTGCCAGCAGCGGGGACAGGGCCCCCTCTGGGGCCAACGTCCTGACTTTC. It encodes CASSGDRAPSGANVLTF.

The chain couples TRBV6-5 to TRBJ2-5; 7 nucleotides line up with TRBD1. CDR3 length: 14 amino acids. The ends lost 4 bases at V and 5 bases at J; junction bases unmatched: 7. Germline V CDR1 and CDR2: MNHEY, SVGAGI. The CDR3 DNA follows: TGTGCCAGCAGTTCCTCAGACAGGGAGGAGACCCAGTACTTC. Translation gives CASSSSDREETQYF.

This clonotype occurred a few times. The chain's CDR3 is CASSSGQGKYF. In DNA, the CDR3 is TGTGCCAGCAGTTCCGGACAGGGAAAGTACTTC. The V call is TRBV12-3 or TRBV12-4, the J call TRBJ2-5; 8 bases are a match to TRBD1. V trimming: 4 bases; J trimming: 12 bases; junction bases outside the gene matches: 4. There are 11 residues in the CDR3.